The TCR beta chain under discussion was sequenced for a study of cytomegalovirus exposure and HLA in healthy donors. General study findings and limits: Earlier analysis found most TCR beta V segments productive about 90% or about 30% of the time. Researchers catalogued some 160 TCR beta chains as cytomegalovirus-associated.

It was with 60 Vbeta and 13 Jbeta primers that the PCR ran. Measured with immunoSEQ multiplex PCR; TCRdb has only the in-frame clones, and not every one. The repertoire holds about 150,000 clones, 80% to 90% seen once, with around 4.8% in the top ten. Turning to this clone: Its specificity is unknown.

Germline lookup yields CDR1 SGHTA and CDR2 FQGTGA. CDR3 length equals 14 residues. Trimming removed 4 bases from V and 5 bases from J; junction bases left unmatched: 3. The receptor was isolated from a girl under 18 in good health and CMV-seropositive. V gene TRBV7-3 combines with J gene TRBJ2-1; 9 nucleotides match TRBD1. Sample: PBMCs. Written as DNA, the CDR3 is TGTGCCAGCAGCTCTGGACAGGGGCACAATGAGCAGTTCTTC. This translates into CASSSGQGHNEQFF.